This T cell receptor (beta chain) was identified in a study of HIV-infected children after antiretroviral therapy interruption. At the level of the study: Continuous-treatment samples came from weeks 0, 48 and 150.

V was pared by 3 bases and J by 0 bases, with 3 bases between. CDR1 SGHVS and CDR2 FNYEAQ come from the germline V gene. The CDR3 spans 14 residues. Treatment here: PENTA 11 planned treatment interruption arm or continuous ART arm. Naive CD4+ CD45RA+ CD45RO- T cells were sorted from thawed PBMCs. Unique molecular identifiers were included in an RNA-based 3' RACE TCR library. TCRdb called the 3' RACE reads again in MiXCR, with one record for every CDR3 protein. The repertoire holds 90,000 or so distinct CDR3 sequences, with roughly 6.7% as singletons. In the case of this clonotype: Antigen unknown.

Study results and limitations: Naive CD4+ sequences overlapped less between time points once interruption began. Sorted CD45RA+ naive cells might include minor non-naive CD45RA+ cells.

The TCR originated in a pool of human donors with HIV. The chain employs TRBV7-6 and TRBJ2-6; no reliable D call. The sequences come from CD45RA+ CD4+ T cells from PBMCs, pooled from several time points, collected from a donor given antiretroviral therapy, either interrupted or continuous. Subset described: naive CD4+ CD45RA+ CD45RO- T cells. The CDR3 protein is CASSFYSGANVLTF. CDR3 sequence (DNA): TGTGCCAGCAGCTTCTACTCTGGGGCCAACGTCCTGACTTTC.